This T cell receptor beta chain comes out of a study of cytotoxic CD8 clonotypes in ibrutinib-treated CLL. Study context: The group held 11 relapsed/refractory and about 15 treatment-naive patients, with roughly 17 IGHV unmutated.

Clones were read by immunoSEQ multiplex PCR, and TCRdb kept only the in-frame ones, dropping some. Found here are over 120,000 clones, 75% to 85% of them singletons; the top ten hold approximately 7.6%. In germline, CDR1 is SGHVS, CDR2 FNYEAQ. The CDR3 is made up of 13 amino acids. Trimming shortened V by 1 base and J by 1 base, and 4 bases separated the two germline ends. The receptor was derived from a human donor with chronic lymphocytic leukemia. The J gene is TRBJ2-5, the V gene TRBV7-6; no firm D call. The sample in question was PBMCs, obtained after 36 months of ibrutinib treatment. CDR3 sequence (DNA): TGTGCCAGCAGCTTAGATGGCCAAGAGACCCAGTACTTC. It specifies CASSLDGQETQYF.